The 21 T cell receptor beta chains below all came from one sample that was sequenced in a study of CD8 T cells in Susac syndrome. An amount of RNA that ranged from roughly 0.45 to 1 ug was reverse transcribed with random hexamers. MiXCR, run by TCRdb on the immunoSEQ multiplex PCR reads, gives a single entry per CDR3 protein. The sample includes roughly 180,000 distinct CDR3 sequences, over 85% of them seen just once. Sequencing used CD4+ T cells from PBMCs. The receptors originated from a human donor in good health.

This clonotype was seen just once. This rearrangement joins TRBV20-1 to TRBJ2-7; D not resolved. V lost 3 bases, J lost 0 bases, and 6 bases lay in between. Germline loops: CDR1 DFQATT, CDR2 SNEGSKA (reference sequence). The CDR3 runs to 12 residues. The CDR3 loop is CSARHSSYEQYF. The DNA for the CDR3 is TGCAGTGCTAGGCATAGCTCCTACGAGCAGTACTTC.

V usage is TRBV20-1 and J usage is TRBJ2-1; no clear D gene. V lost 5 bases, J lost 4 bases, and 9 bases lay in between. This CDR3 is 12 amino acids long. Germline CDR1 DFQATT, CDR2 SNEGSKA (reference sequence). CDR3 amino acids: CSAPAGYNEQFF. Written as DNA, the CDR3 is TGCAGTGCTCCGGCAGGATACAATGAGCAGTTCTTC.

This clonotype was seen only once. The CDR3 DNA follows: TGTGCCAGCAGTCGCCCGACTGCGCCCCGCGGCGATACGCAGTATTTT. It encodes CASSRPTAPRGDTQYF. The V call is TRBV2, the J call TRBJ2-3; D gene uncertain. CDR3 size: 16 residues. The germline V gene has CDR1 SNHLY and CDR2 FYNNEI. V was clipped by 5 bases and J by 6 bases, with 21 bases between them.

In this sample, this clonotype turned up once. This chain links TRBV29-1 with TRBJ2-7; D is undetermined. Germline CDR1 reads SQVTM; CDR2 reads ANQGSEA. The CDR3 loop spans 13 amino acids. The V gene lost 1 base and the J gene lost 8 bases, with 15 bases spanning the gap. The chain's CDR3 is CSVEASGTTQQYF. The DNA of the CDR3 is TGCAGCGTTGAAGCTTCCGGAACGACCCAGCAGTACTTC.

This chain uses TRBV6-5 with TRBJ1-1; D remains unclear. The CDR3 covers 11 residues. V was shortened by 6 bases and J by 4 bases, with 6 bases between the two germline ends. Germline V gives CDR1 MNHEY, CDR2 SVGAGI. The CDR3 protein is CASSRGTEAFF. Here the CDR3 DNA reads TGTGCCAGCAGCCGGGGCACTGAAGCTTTCTTT.

This chain connects TRBV29-1 to TRBJ1-2; a weak D match, TRBD1 (6 bases). This CDR3 comprises 12 residues. The V gene's germline CDR1 is SQVTM and CDR2 ANQGSEA. V was shortened by 8 bases and J by 8 bases, with 18 bases between the two germline ends. Written as DNA, the CDR3 is TGCAGCACCAAACAGGGTGGGGGAGGCTACACCTTC. It is translated as CSTKQGGGGYTF.

The J gene is TRBJ2-7, the V gene TRBV4-3; TRBD1 agrees at 8 bases. The CDR3 runs 14 residues. CDR1 is LGHNA and CDR2 is YSLEER in the germline V gene. V lost 1 base to trimming and J lost 4 bases; unmatched junction nucleotides: 3. CDR3 DNA sequence: TGCGCCAGCAGCCAAGGACAGGGGATGTACGAGCAGTACTTC. Residues: CASSQGQGMYEQYF.

V gene TRBV20-1 combines with J gene TRBJ2-7; no reliable D call. Germline CDR1 reads DFQATT; CDR2 reads SNEGSKA (reference sequence). The CDR3 runs 11 residues. Between the trimmed V and J ends, which lost 0 bases and 6 bases, there was a span of 6 bases. The CDR3 DNA is TGCAGTGCTAGAGATCCACTCGAGCAGTACTTC. Protein product: CSARDPLEQYF.

J is TRBJ2-7 and V is TRBV18; D may correspond to TRBD1 or TRBD2 (5 bases each). In germline, CDR1 is KGHSH, CDR2 LQKENI. V was pared by 4 bases and J by 3 bases, with 13 bases between. The CDR3 totals 14 residues. CDR3 protein: CASSRDGEYYEQYF. The CDR3 DNA sequence: TGTGCCAGCTCACGGGACGGGGAATACTACGAGCAGTACTTC.

The rearrangement uses TRBV29-1 and TRBJ2-1; D is ambiguous. V gave up 4 bases and J gave up 1 base, with 5 bases separating them. CDR1 and CDR2 from the germline V gene are SQVTM and ANQGSEA. This CDR3 is 12 amino acids long. As DNA, the CDR3 is TGCAGCGTTGGGCAGTCCTACAATGAGCAGTTCTTC. Translating it yields CSVGQSYNEQFF.

The chain carries TRBV4-3 and TRBJ1-4; D not certain. Trimming pared 0 bases from V and 4 bases from J, leaving 9 bases between. Germline CDR1 is LGHNA and CDR2 is YSLEER. This CDR3 has 15 amino acids. CDR3 DNA sequence: TGCGCCAGCAGCCAAGATGCCAAAAGTAATGAAAAACTGTTTTTT. It is translated as CASSQDAKSNEKLFF.

The chain employs TRBV19 and TRBJ1-2; 7 nucleotides align to TRBD1. CDR3 length equals 13 residues. With V trimmed by 11 bases and J by 7 bases, 13 bases remained unmatched. CDR1 LNHDA and CDR2 SQIVND come from the germline V gene (reference sequence). CDR3 sequence (DNA): TGTGCCGTTCGAACAGGGGCGGAAAGTGGCTACACCTTC. Translating gives CAVRTGAESGYTF.

The V and J genes are TRBV7-2 and TRBJ2-7; weak D call: TRBD2 (6 bases). CDR1 and CDR2 (germline): SGHTA, FQGNSA. The CDR3 is made up of 12 amino acids. V was shortened by 7 bases and J by 5 bases, with 12 bases between the two germline ends. CDR3 sequence (DNA): TGTGCCAGCACCCGGGGGACCCACGAGCAGTACTTC. Translated: CASTRGTHEQYF.

J is TRBJ2-7 and V is TRBV20-1, with TRBD2 identical over 8 bases. The CDR3 covers 19 residues. J gave up 0 bases and V 0 bases, and 16 bases lay outside the gene matches. CDR1 and CDR2 (germline): DFQATT, SNEGSKA (reference sequence). CDR3 DNA sequence: TGCAGTGCTAGAGATGACCAGGGACTAGGTTTGGGGAGCTCCTACGAGCAGTACTTC. This gives the protein CSARDDQGLGLGSSYEQYF.

The chain is built from TRBV3-1 and TRBJ1-1; D gene ambiguous. CDR1 LGHDT and CDR2 YNNKEL come from the germline V gene (reference sequence). The ends were cut back, 4 bases at V and 7 bases at J, with 19 bases in the middle. The CDR3 runs to 15 residues. The CDR3: CASSPLGGRPGEAFF. The CDR3 DNA follows: TGTGCCAGCAGCCCCCTCGGTGGCAGGCCGGGTGAAGCTTTCTTT.

This chain uses TRBV7-9 with TRBJ1-1, with a possible D match to TRBD1 (5 bases). Germline loops: CDR1 SEHNR, CDR2 FQNEAQ (reference sequence). Trimming took 0 bases from V and 4 from J, leaving 12 bases between them. The CDR3 runs 15 residues. The CDR3 protein is CASSLAGGRATEAFF. The CDR3 DNA reads TGTGCCAGCAGCTTAGCTGGGGGGAGGGCCACTGAAGCTTTCTTT.

The V and J genes are TRBV7-2 and TRBJ2-3, with TRBD2 identical over 11 bases. The germline V gene encodes CDR1 SGHTA and CDR2 FQGNSA. Trimming at V came to 8 bases and at J to 2 bases, leaving 6 bases not matched to a gene. This CDR3 is built from 15 residues. The CDR3 protein is CASSVAGGDTDTQYF. The CDR3 nucleotides are TGTGCCAGCTCTGTAGCGGGGGGGGACACAGATACGCAGTATTTT. Looking up the rest from reference TRBV7-2 and TRBJ2-3 gives the full variable domain: GAGVSQSPSNKVTEKGKDVELRCDPISGHTALYWYRQSLGQGLEFLIYFQGNSAPDKSGLPSDRFSAERTGGSVSTLTIQRTQQEDSAVYLCASSVAGGDTDTQYFGPGTRLTVL.

This chain connects TRBV18 to TRBJ2-7, with D uncertain. Germline CDR1 and CDR2: KGHSH and LQKENI. The CDR3 loop spans 13 amino acids. V gave up 4 bases and J gave up 5 bases, with 12 bases separating them. CDR3 DNA sequence: TGTGCCAGCTCACTAGACGAGTCGGACGAGCAGTACTTC. This translates into CASSLDESDEQYF. The full variable domain, completed using reference TRBV18 and TRBJ2-7, is NAGVMQNPRHLVRRRGQEARLRCSPMKGHSHVYWYRQLPEEGLKFMVYLQKENIIDESGMPKERFSAEFPKEGPSILRIQQVVRGDSAAYFCASSLDESDEQYFGPGTRLTVT.

This sequence joins TRBV30 and TRBJ2-3; D is unresolved. Deletions cut 4 bases from V and 0 bases from J, with 8 bases between. This CDR3 has 13 amino acids. Per germline, CDR1 GTSNPN and CDR2 SVGIG (reference sequence). The CDR3 reads CAWTSVSTDTQYF. The CDR3 nucleotides are TGTGCCTGGACGAGTGTTAGCACAGATACGCAGTATTTT. The whole variable domain, remainder taken from reference TRBV30 and TRBJ2-3, is SQTIHQWPATLVQPVGSPLSLECTVEGTSNPNLYWYRQAAGRGLQLLFYSVGIGQISSEVPQNLSASRPQDRQFILSSKKLLLSDSGFYLCAWTSVSTDTQYFGPGTRLTVL.

The chain joins TRBV20-1 to TRBJ2-1; 9 bases line up with TRBD2. CDR1 and CDR2 from the germline V gene are DFQATT and SNEGSKA (reference sequence). J lost 0 bases, V lost 2 bases, and 11 bases had no gene match. This CDR3 spans 18 amino acids. The chain's CDR3 is CSARSSGGPTSSYNEQFF. The CDR3 DNA reads TGCAGTGCTAGATCAAGCGGGGGGCCTACTAGCTCCTACAATGAGCAGTTCTTC.

In this sample, this clonotype turned up once. CDR3 DNA: TGTGCCAGCAGTTTATCGCCCGGGGCCGCCTCCTACGAGCAGTACTTC. It is translated as CASSLSPGAASYEQYF. The V gene is TRBV27, the J gene TRBJ2-7; D is tentatively TRBD1 or TRBD2 (5 bases each). The CDR3 spans 16 residues. Deletions cut 0 bases from V and 0 bases from J, with 12 bases between. Germline loops: CDR1 MNHEY, CDR2 SMNVEV (reference sequence).